This T cell receptor (beta chain) was sequenced in a study of control samples from healthy donors and cancer patients. CDR3 length: 17 residues. V lost 1 base, J lost 0 bases, and 1 base stayed unmatched. Germline V lookup: CDR1 LGHNA, CDR2 YSLEER. The assay was immunoSEQ multiplex PCR, and TCRdb's table has in-frame clones only and misses some. The sample lists fewer than 20,000 clones; over 80% were seen once. Sequencing was carried out using PBMCs. This TCR came from a woman aged 65 to 85 with colorectal cancer. V gene TRBV4-3 combines with J gene TRBJ2-2, with 11 bases identical to TRBD2. The CDR3: CASSQGTSGPNTGELFF. CDR3 coding DNA: TGCGCCAGCAGCCAAGGGACTAGCGGGCCGAACACCGGGGAGCTGTTTTTT.